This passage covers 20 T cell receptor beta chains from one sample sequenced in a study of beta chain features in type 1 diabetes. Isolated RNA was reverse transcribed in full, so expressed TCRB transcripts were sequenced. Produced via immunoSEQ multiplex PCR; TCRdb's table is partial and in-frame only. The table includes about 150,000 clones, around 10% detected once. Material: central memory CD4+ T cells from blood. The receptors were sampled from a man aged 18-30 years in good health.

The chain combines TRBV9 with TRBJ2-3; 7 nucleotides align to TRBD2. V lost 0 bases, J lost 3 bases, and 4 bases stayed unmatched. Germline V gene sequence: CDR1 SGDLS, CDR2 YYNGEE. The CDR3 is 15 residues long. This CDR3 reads CASSVGVGGTDTQYF. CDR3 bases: TGTGCCAGCAGCGTAGGTGTCGGGGGGACAGATACGCAGTATTTT.

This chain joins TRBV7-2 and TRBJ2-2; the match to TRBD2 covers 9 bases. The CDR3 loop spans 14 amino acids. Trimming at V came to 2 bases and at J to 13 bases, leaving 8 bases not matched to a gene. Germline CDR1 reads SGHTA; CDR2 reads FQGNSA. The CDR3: CASSLPRAGGRLFF. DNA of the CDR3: TGTGCCAGCAGCTTACCACGAGCGGGAGGTCGGCTGTTTTTT.

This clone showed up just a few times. CDR3 in amino acids: CAWRTVAGPTDTQYF. CDR3 DNA: TGTGCCTGGCGTACGGTAGCGGGGCCCACAGATACGCAGTATTTT. The chain carries TRBV30 and TRBJ2-3; 8 bases are shared with TRBD2. V was clipped by 5 bases and J by 2 bases; unmatched bases: 9. The CDR3 has 15 residues. Germline CDR1 is GTSNPN and CDR2 is SVGIG (reference sequence).

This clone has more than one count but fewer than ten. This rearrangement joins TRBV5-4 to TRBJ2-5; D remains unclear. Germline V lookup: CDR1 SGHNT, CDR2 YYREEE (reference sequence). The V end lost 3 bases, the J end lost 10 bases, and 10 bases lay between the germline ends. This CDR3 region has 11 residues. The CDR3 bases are TGTGCCAGCAGCTCGCGAGAAGTCCAGTACTTC. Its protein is CASSSREVQYF.

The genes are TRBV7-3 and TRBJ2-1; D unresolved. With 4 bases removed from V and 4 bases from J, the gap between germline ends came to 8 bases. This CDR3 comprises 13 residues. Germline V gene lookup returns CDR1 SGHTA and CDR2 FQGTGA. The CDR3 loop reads CASSSKSYNEQFF. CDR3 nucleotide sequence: TGTGCCAGCAGCTCAAAGAGTTACAATGAGCAGTTCTTC.

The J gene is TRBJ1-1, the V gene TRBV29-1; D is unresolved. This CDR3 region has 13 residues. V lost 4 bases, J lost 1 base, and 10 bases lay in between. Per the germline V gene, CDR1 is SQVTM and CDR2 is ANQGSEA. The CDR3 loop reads CSVALQGNTEAFF. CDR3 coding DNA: TGCAGCGTTGCCCTACAAGGGAACACTGAAGCTTTCTTT.

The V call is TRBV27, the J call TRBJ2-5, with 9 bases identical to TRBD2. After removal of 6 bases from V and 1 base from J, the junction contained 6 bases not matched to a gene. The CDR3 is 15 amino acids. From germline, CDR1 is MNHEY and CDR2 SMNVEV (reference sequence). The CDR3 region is CASRRAGGPQETQYF. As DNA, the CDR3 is TGTGCCAGCAGACGAGCGGGAGGCCCCCAAGAGACCCAGTACTTC.

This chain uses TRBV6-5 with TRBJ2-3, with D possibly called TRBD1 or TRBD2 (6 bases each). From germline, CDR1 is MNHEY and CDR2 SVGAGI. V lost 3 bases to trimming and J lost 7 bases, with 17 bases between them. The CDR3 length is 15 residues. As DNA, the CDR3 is TGTGCCAGCAGTTATGGGGGGCAGCCCCAGAATACGCAGTATTTT. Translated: CASSYGGQPQNTQYF.

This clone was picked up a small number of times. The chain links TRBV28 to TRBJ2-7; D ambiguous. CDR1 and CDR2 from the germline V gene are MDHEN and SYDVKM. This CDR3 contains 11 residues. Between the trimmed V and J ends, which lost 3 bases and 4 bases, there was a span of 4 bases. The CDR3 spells CASSFLYEQYF. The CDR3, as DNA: TGTGCCAGCAGTTTTCTATACGAGCAGTACTTC.

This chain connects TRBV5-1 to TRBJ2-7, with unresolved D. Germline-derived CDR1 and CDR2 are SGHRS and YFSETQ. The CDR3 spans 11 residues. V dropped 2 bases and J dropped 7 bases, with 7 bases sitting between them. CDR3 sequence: CASSFLGEQYF. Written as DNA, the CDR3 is TGCGCCAGCAGCTTCCTAGGGGAGCAGTACTTC.

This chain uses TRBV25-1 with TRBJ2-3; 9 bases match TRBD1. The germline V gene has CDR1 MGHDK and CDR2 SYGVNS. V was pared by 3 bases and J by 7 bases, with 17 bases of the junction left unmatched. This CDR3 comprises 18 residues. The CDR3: CASSEQKGTGQGSHTQYF. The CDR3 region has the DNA TGTGCCAGCAGTGAGCAAAAGGGGACGGGACAGGGATCACATACGCAGTATTTT.

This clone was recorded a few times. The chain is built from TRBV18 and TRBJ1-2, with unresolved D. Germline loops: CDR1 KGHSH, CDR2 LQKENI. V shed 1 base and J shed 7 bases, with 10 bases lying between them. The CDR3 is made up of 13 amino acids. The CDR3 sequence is CASSPLYGVGYTF. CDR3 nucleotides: TGTGCCAGCTCACCACTTTACGGGGTTGGCTACACCTTC. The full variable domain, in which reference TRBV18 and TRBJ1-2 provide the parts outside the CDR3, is NAGVMQNPRHLVRRRGQEARLRCSPMKGHSHVYWYRQLPEEGLKFMVYLQKENIIDESGMPKERFSAEFPKEGPSILRIQQVVRGDSAAYFCASSPLYGVGYTFGSGTRLTVV.

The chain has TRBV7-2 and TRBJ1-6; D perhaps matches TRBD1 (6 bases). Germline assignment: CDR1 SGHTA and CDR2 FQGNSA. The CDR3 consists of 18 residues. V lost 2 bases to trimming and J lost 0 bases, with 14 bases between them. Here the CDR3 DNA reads TGTGCCAGCAGCTTATGGGGGCAGGGCAGCTCCTATAATTCACCCCTCCACTTT. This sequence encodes CASSLWGQGSSYNSPLHF.

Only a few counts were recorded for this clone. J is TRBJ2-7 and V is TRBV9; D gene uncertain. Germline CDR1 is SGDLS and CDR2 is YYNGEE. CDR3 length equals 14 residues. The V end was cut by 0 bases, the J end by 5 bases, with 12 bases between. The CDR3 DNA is TGTGCCAGCAGCGTAGAATCCGTCCGGAACGAGCAGTACTTC. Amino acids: CASSVESVRNEQYF.

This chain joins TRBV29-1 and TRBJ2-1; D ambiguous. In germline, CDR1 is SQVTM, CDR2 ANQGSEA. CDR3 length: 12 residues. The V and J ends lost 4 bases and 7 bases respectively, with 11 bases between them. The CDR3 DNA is TGCAGCGTTGGTTCCAGGTGGAATGAGCAGTTCTTC. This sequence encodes CSVGSRWNEQFF.

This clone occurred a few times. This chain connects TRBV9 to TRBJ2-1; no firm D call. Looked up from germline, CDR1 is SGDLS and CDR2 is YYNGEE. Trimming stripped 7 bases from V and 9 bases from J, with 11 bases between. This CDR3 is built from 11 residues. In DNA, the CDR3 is TGTGCCAGCGATCGCGGCGGTGAGCAGTTCTTC. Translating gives CASDRGGEQFF.

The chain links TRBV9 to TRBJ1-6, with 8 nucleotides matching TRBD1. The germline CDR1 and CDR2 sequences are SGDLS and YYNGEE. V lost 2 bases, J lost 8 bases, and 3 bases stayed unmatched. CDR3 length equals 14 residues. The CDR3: CASSVDRGDSPLHF. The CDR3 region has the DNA TGTGCCAGCAGCGTTGACAGGGGTGATTCACCCCTCCACTTT.

The CDR3 DNA reads as TGTGCCAGCGCTACTGGGAGGTCTGGAAACACCATATATTTT. This gives the protein CASATGRSGNTIYF. The chain recombines TRBV25-1 with TRBJ1-3; D remains ambiguous. Germline-derived CDR1 and CDR2 are MGHDK and SYGVNS. CDR3 length: 14 amino acids. V was trimmed by 8 bases and J by 1 base, leaving 12 bases between them.

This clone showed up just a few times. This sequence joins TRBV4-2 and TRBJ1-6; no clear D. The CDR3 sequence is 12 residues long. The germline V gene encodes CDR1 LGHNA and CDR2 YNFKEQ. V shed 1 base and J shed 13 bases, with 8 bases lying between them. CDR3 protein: CASSQGPSPLHF. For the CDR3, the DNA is TGTGCCAGCAGCCAAGGCCCGTCCCCCCTCCACTTT.

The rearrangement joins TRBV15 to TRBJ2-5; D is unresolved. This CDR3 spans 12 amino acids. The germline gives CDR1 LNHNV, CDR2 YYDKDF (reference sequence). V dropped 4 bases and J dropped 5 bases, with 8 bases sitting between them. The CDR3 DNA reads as TGTGCCACCAGCAAGAGGTGGGAGACCCAGTACTTC. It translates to CATSKRWETQYF. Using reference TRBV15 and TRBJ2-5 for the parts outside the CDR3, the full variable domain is DAMVIQNPRYQVTQFGKPVTLSCSQTLNHNVMYWYQQKSSQAPKLLFHYYDKDFNNEADTPDNFQSRRPNTSFCFLDIRSPGLGDTAMYLCATSKRWETQYFGPGTRLLVL.